The 17 T cell receptor beta chains reported below all come from one sample, sequenced in a study of T cells in tuberculosis. TCRdb's table, derived via immunoSEQ multiplex PCR, lists solely in-frame clones and lacks some. The sample has about 43,000 clones, roughly 94% seen once; the top ten hold about 1.8%. The sample was PBMCs. The source of these receptors is a donor between 5 and 29 years old with latent tuberculosis or without tuberculosis infection. Some clones in this sample may be carry-over from other donors' samples.

The V gene is TRBV5-1, the J gene TRBJ2-3; 7 nucleotides align to TRBD1. The germline CDR1 and CDR2 sequences are SGHRS and YFSETQ. The CDR3 runs to 13 residues. The junction had 4 bases not matched to a gene; V was cut back by 7 bases and J by 2 bases. The CDR3 coding sequence is TGCGCCAGCCGGGACAGTAACACAGATACGCAGTATTTT. It translates to CASRDSNTDTQYF.

The rearrangement uses TRBV2 and TRBJ2-7; D possibly corresponds to TRBD2 (6 bases). The CDR3 has 14 residues. Germline assignment: CDR1 SNHLY and CDR2 FYNNEI. Trimming took off 10 bases at V and 3 bases at J, with 19 bases between the two ends. The CDR3 loop reads CATSSSGLRYEQYF. DNA for the CDR3: TGTGCCACCTCCTCCTCGGGACTCCGCTACGAGCAGTACTTC.

The genes are TRBV21-1 and TRBJ1-1; TRBD1 was called by the table and not checked on the DNA. TRBV21-1 is reported as a pseudogene. The CDR3 contains 16 residues. The CDR3: CASSKVKTGGIPEAFF. The CDR3 bases are TGTGCCAGCAGCAAAGTAAAGACAGGGGGGATTCCTGAAGCTTTCTTT.

The chain employs TRBV5-1 and TRBJ2-5, with 7 nucleotides matching TRBD1. The CDR3 runs 14 residues. Looked up from germline, CDR1 is SGHRS and CDR2 is YFSETQ. V lost 4 bases to trimming and J lost 1 base; unmatched junction nucleotides: 4. DNA for the CDR3: TGCGCCAGCAGCCCGGGACAGCCCCAAGAGACCCAGTACTTC. Its translation: CASSPGQPQETQYF.

This clone was found once. This chain joins TRBV29-1 and TRBJ1-1, with TRBD1 identical over 7 bases. Germline V gene sequence: CDR1 SQVTM, CDR2 ANQGSEA. The V and J ends lost 0 bases and 2 bases, in that order; junction bases with no gene match: 3. This CDR3 comprises 14 residues. The CDR3, as DNA: TGCAGCGTTGAAGATAACAGGGGCAACACTGAAGCTTTCTTT. Its protein product is CSVEDNRGNTEAFF.

The rearrangement joins TRBV4-1 to TRBJ2-1; 8 positions match TRBD2. CDR3 size: 20 residues. V was clipped by 0 bases and J by 3 bases; unmatched bases: 16. CDR1 and CDR2 (germline): MGHRA, YSYEKL. The DNA of the CDR3 is TGCGCCAGCAGCCAAGATCTTATCCTAGCGGGCTGGGCTGGCTACAATGAGCAGTTCTTC. It specifies CASSQDLILAGWAGYNEQFF.

The rearrangement uses TRBV4-1 and TRBJ2-5, with TRBD2 identical over 9 bases. This CDR3 contains 17 residues. CDR1 is MGHRA and CDR2 is YSYEKL in the germline V gene. Unmatched junction bases numbered 10, after V lost 0 bases and J lost 5 bases. Here the CDR3 reads CASSQDLGSGSSETQYF. The CDR3 nucleotides read TGCGCCAGCAGCCAAGATCTCGGTAGCGGGAGTAGTGAGACCCAGTACTTC.

This clone occurred once. The genes are TRBV29-1 and TRBJ1-2; perhaps TRBD1 as D (5 bases). Trimming stripped 8 bases from V and 7 bases from J, with 17 bases between. Per germline, CDR1 SQVTM and CDR2 ANQGSEA. This CDR3 has 12 residues. CDR3 bases: TGCAGCTCGGAGAAAGGGGCCGCTGGCTACACCTTC. This gives the protein CSSEKGAAGYTF.

The chain recombines TRBV6-1 with TRBJ1-1; D ambiguous. The V gene's germline CDR1 is MNHNS and CDR2 SASEGT. Deletions cut 10 bases from V and 1 base from J, with 13 bases between. This CDR3 comprises 13 residues. The CDR3 DNA follows: TGTGCCACCGGGCGGGCTCCGAACACTGAAGCTTTCTTT. Residues: CATGRAPNTEAFF.

This clone was found a few times. The rearrangement uses TRBV28 and TRBJ1-2; D is undetermined. The length of the CDR3 is 14 residues. The V gene lost 10 bases and the J gene lost 5 bases, with 20 bases spanning the gap. CDR1 is MDHEN, CDR2 SYDVKM, per germline. In DNA form, the CDR3 reads TGTGCCACCCTCCCAGGAGGGAAGACTTATGGCTACACCTTC. Amino acid sequence: CATLPGGKTYGYTF.

Remarks on this clone: A junction end diverges from the germline sequence, so it may reflect a read error. V usage is TRBV23-1 and J usage is TRBJ2-3; D gene unclear. TRBV23-1 is placed among ORFs of uncertain function. This CDR3 contains 14 residues. The CDR3 here is CGSARKDAKYTQYF. As DNA, the CDR3 is TGCGGCAGCGCTAGGAAGGATGCGAAGTATACGCAGTATTTT.

CDR3 amino acids: CASRKPGQGVTYEQYF. The CDR3 DNA reads as TGTGCCAGTAGGAAACCCGGGCAGGGTGTCACCTACGAGCAGTACTTC. The chain recombines TRBV19 with TRBJ2-7, with D perhaps matching TRBD1 (5 bases). The V end lost 6 bases, the J end lost 2 bases, and 20 bases lay between the germline ends. This CDR3 comprises 16 residues. Germline CDR1 and CDR2: LNHDA and SQIVND (reference sequence).

V and J are TRBV5-6 and TRBJ1-5; D is unresolved. This CDR3 is built from 16 residues. Germline assignment: CDR1 SGHDT and CDR2 YYEEEE. V lost 3 bases and J lost 3, with 16 bases in between. The CDR3 DNA reads as TGTGCCAGCAGCTCGTTGGTTTCGTCTAACAATCAGCCCCAGCATTTT. This sequence encodes CASSSLVSSNNQPQHF.

V is TRBV2 and J is TRBJ1-1; unclear D gene. Germline-derived CDR1 and CDR2 are SNHLY and FYNNEI. CDR3 length: 12 amino acids. The ends were cut back, 4 bases at V and 3 bases at J, with 6 bases in the middle. The CDR3: CASSGPYTEAFF. The DNA of the CDR3 is TGTGCCAGCAGTGGGCCCTACACTGAAGCTTTCTTT.

The rearrangement joins TRBV4-3 to TRBJ2-7, with a weak D call TRBD2 (5 bases). Trimming pared 4 bases from V and 0 bases from J, leaving 19 bases between. This CDR3 comprises 17 residues. Germline loops: CDR1 LGHNA, CDR2 YSLEER. CDR3 sequence (DNA): TGCGCCAGCAGCCCGTCGCCCTTTATCAGCGGCTCCTACGAGCAGTACTTC. Protein sequence: CASSPSPFISGSYEQYF.

The gene calls are TRBV25-1 and TRBJ1-4; 9 bases align to TRBD1. This CDR3 contains 15 residues. V was pared by 3 bases and J by 10 bases, with 9 bases of the junction left unmatched. Germline lookup yields CDR1 MGHDK and CDR2 SYGVNS. The CDR3 sequence is CASSEHGTGFGKLFF. The CDR3 bases are TGTGCCAGCAGTGAGCACGGGACAGGGTTTGGAAAACTGTTTTTT.

V and J are TRBV29-1 and TRBJ2-4; D may be TRBD1 (6 bases). Germline CDR1 SQVTM, CDR2 ANQGSEA. The V end was cut by 4 bases, the J end by 6 bases, with 16 bases between. The CDR3 extends over 14 amino acids. Here the CDR3 reads CSVGLGHSGNIQYF. CDR3 in DNA: TGCAGCGTTGGCCTGGGACATTCTGGAAACATTCAGTACTTC.